The source of this T cell receptor beta chain is a study of blood T cell repertoires in COVID-19. Study background: Sources were T cells, B-cell-depleted T cells, or PBMCs; the material itself was cDNA or gDNA.

As regards this clone: The same CDR3 also results from other DNA sequences found in this sample.

The V end lost 6 bases, the J end lost 4 bases, and 7 bases lay between the germline ends. CDR1 is MDHEN and CDR2 is SYDVKM in the germline V gene. The CDR3 spans 12 residues. Produced via immunoSEQ multiplex PCR; TCRdb's table is partial and in-frame only. This table has about 250,000 clones, about 85% appearing once. The rearrangement uses TRBV28 and TRBJ1-5, with D uncertain. Specimen: peripheral blood. The TCR originated in a human donor with COVID-19, enrolled during active disease. The donor label of this sample is uncertain. For the CDR3, the DNA is TGTGCCAGCAGCGTTCTTAATCAGCCCCAGCATTTT. It is translated as CASSVLNQPQHF.